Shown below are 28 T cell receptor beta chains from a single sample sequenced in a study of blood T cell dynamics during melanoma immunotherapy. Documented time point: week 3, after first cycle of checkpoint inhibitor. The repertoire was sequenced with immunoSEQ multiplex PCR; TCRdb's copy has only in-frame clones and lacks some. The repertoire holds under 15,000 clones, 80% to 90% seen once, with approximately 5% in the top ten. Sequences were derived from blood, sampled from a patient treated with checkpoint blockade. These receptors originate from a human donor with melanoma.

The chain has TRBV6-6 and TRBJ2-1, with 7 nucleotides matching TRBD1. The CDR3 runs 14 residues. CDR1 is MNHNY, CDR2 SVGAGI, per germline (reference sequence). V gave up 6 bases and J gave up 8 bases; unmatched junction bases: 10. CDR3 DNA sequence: TGTGCCAGCAGGGGTGGGGTAGGGGGCTATGAGCAGTTCTTC. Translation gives CASRGGVGGYEQFF.

The CDR3 sequence: CASSLAHGNEQFF. CDR3 coding DNA: TGTGCCAGCAGCTTAGCTCACGGCAATGAGCAGTTCTTC. This chain uses TRBV7-9 with TRBJ2-1; D is undetermined. Germline CDR1 reads SEHNR; CDR2 reads FQNEAQ (reference sequence). V dropped 0 bases and J dropped 6 bases, with 6 bases sitting between them. This CDR3 spans 13 amino acids.

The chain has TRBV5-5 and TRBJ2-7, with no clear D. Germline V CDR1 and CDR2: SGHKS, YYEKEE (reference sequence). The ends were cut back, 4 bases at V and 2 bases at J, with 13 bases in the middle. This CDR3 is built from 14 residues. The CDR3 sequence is CASSAWSTPYEQYF. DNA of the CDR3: TGTGCCAGCAGCGCGTGGAGCACGCCCTACGAGCAGTACTTC.

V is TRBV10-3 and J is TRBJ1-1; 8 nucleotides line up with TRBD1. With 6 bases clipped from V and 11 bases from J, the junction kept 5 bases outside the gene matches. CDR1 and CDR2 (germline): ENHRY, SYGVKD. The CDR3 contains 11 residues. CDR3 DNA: TGTGCCATCAGCGACGGACAGGGCGCTTTCTTT. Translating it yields CAISDGQGAFF.

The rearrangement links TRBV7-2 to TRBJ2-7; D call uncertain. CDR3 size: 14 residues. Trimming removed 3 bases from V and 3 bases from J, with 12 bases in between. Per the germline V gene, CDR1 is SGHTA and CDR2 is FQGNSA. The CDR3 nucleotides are TGTGCCAGCAGCTTGCCGAATCCAAGCTACGAGCAGTACTTC. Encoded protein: CASSLPNPSYEQYF.

CDR3 DNA: TGTGCCAGTAGTCCAATACTAGCGGGAGGCAATGAGCAGTTCTTC. This gives the protein CASSPILAGGNEQFF. J is TRBJ2-1 and V is TRBV19; TRBD2 matches 12 bases. J was trimmed by 6 bases and V by 5 bases; bases with no gene match: 5. Looked up from germline, CDR1 is LNHDA and CDR2 is SQIVND (reference sequence). This CDR3 is built from 15 residues.

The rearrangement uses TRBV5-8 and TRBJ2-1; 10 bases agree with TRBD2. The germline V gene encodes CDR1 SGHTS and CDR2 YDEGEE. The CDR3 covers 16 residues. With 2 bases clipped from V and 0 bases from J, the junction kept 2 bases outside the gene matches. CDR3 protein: CASSLAGGPSYNEQFF. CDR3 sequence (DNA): TGTGCCAGCAGCTTAGCGGGAGGGCCCTCCTACAATGAGCAGTTCTTC.

CDR3 DNA: TGTGCCAGCAGCTTAGACCTAGCCGGACTAGCGGGGGGGAATGAGCAGTTCTTC. It specifies CASSLDLAGLAGGNEQFF. The chain is built from TRBV11-3 and TRBJ2-1; TRBD2 aligns across 15 bases. CDR3 length equals 18 residues. The germline V gene has CDR1 SGHNT and CDR2 YENEEA. V was clipped by 0 bases and J by 7 bases; unmatched bases: 7.

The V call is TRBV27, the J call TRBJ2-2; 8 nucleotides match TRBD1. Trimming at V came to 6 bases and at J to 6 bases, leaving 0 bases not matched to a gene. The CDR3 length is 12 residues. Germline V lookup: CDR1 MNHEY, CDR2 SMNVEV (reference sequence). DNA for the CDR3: TGTGCCAGCAGACAGGGGGCCGGGGAGCTGTTTTTT. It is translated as CASRQGAGELFF.

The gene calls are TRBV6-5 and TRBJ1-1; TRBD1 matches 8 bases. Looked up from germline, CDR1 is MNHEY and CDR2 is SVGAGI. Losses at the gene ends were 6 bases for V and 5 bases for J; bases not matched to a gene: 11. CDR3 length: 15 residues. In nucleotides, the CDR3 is TGTGCCAGCAGGATAACAGGGGGAGGTAGTACTGAAGCTTTCTTT. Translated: CASRITGGGSTEAFF.

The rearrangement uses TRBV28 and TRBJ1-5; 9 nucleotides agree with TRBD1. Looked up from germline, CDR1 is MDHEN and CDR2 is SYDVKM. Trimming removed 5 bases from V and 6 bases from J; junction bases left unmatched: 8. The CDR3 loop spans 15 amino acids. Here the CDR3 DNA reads TGTGCCAGCAGTCTAGGGACAGGGTCCGTTCAGCCCCAGCATTTT. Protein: CASSLGTGSVQPQHF.

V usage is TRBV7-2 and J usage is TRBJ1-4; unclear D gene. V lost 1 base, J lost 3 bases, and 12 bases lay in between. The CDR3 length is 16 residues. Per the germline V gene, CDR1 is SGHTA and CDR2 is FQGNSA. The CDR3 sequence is CASSLVRAGSNEKLFF. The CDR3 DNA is TGTGCCAGCAGCTTAGTACGGGCGGGCTCTAATGAAAAACTGTTTTTT. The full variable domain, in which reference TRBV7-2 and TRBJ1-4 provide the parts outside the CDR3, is GAGVSQSPSNKVTEKGKDVELRCDPISGHTALYWYRQSLGQGLEFLIYFQGNSAPDKSGLPSDRFSAERTGGSVSTLTIQRTQQEDSAVYLCASSLVRAGSNEKLFFGSGTQLSVL.

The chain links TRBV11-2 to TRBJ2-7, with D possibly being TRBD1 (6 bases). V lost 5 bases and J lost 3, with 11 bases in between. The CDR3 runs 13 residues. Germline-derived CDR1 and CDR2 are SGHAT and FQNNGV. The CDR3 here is CASSLDRFYEQYF. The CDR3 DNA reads TGTGCCAGCAGCCTCGACAGGTTCTACGAGCAGTACTTC.

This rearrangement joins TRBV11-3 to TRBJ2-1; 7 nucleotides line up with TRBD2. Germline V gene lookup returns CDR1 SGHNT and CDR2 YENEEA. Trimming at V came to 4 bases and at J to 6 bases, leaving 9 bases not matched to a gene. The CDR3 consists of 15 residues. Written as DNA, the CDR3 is TGTGCCAGCAGCTCAACTAGCGTGGGGGGCAATGAGCAGTTCTTC. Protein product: CASSSTSVGGNEQFF.

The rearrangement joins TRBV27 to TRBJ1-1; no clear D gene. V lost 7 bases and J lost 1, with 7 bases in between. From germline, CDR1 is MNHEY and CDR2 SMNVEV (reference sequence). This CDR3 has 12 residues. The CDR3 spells CASMWENTEAFF. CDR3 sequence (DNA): TGTGCCAGCATGTGGGAGAACACTGAAGCTTTCTTT.

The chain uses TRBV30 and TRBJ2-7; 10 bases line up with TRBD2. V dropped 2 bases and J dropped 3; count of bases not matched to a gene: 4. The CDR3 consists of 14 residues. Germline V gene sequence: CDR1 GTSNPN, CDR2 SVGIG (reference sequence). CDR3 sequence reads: CAWSSLAGNYEQYF. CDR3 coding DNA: TGTGCCTGGAGTTCACTAGCGGGGAACTACGAGCAGTACTTC.

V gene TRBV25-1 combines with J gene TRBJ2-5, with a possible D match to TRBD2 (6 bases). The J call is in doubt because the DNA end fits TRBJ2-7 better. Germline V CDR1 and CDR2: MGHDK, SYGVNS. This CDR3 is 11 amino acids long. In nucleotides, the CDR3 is TGTGCCGCCGCGGGGACTGGCGAGCAGTACTTC. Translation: CAAAGTGEQYF.

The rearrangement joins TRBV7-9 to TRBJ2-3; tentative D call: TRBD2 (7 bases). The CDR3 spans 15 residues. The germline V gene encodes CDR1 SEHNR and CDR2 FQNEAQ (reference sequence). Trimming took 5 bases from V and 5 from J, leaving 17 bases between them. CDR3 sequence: CASSPEGGGRDTQYF. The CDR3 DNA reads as TGTGCCAGCAGCCCCGAGGGGGGCGGGAGAGATACGCAGTATTTT.

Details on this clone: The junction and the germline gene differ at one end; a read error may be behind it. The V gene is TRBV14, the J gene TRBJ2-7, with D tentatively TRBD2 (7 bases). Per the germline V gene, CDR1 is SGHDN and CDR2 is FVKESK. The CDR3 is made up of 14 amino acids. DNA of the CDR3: TGTGCCAGCCGCCAAGGGGGGGCCCCCTACGAGCAGTACTTC. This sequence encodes CASRQGGAPYEQYF.

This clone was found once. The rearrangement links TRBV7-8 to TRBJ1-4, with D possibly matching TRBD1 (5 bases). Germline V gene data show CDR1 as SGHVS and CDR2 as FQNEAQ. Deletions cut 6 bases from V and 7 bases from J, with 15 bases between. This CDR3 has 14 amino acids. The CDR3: CASSQSRGGEKLFF. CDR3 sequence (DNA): TGTGCCAGCAGTCAAAGTCGGGGGGGTGAAAAACTGTTTTTT.

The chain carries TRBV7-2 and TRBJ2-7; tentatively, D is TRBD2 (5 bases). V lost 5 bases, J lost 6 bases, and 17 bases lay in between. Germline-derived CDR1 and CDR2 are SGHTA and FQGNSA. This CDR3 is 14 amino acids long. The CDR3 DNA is TGTGCCAGCAGCCCCTCTCCCGTCCGGGGCGAGCAGTACTTC. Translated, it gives CASSPSPVRGEQYF.

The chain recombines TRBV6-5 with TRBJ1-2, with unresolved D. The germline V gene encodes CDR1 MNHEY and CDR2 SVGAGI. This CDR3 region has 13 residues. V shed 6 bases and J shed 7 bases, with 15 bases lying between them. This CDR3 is CASSSGPAAGYTF. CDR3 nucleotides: TGTGCCAGCAGCTCGGGCCCCGCGGCTGGCTACACCTTC.

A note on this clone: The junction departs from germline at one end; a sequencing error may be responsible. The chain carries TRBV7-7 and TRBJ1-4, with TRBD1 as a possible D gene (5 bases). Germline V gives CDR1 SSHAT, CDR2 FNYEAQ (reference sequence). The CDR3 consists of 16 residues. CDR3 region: CASSPNAGGTNEKLFF. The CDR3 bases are TGTGCTAGCAGCCCCAACGCGGGGGGTACTAATGAAAAACTGTTTTTT.

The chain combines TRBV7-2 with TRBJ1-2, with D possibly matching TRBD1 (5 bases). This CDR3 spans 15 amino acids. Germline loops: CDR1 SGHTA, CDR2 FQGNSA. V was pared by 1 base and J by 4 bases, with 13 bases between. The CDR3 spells CASSLDERQLYGYTF. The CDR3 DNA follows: TGTGCCAGCAGCTTAGATGAGAGACAGCTCTATGGCTACACCTTC.

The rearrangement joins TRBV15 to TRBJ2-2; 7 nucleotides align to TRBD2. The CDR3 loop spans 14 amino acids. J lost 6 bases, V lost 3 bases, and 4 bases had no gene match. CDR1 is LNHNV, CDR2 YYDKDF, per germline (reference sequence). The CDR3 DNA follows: TGTGCCACCAGCAGGAGCCTAGCGGCCGGGGAGCTGTTTTTT. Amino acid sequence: CATSRSLAAGELFF.

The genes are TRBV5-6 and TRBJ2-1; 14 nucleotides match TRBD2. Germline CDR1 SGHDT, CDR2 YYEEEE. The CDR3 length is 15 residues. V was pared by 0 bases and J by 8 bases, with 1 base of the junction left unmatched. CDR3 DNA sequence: TGTGCCAGCAGCTTGGGACTAGCGGGAGGGTATGAGCAGTTCTTC. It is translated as CASSLGLAGGYEQFF. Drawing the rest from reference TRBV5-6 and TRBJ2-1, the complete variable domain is DAGVTQSPTHLIKTRGQQVTLRCSPKSGHDTVSWYQQALGQGPQFIFQYYEEEERQRGNFPDRFSGHQFPNYSSELNVNALLLGDSALYLCASSLGLAGGYEQFFGPGTRLTVL.

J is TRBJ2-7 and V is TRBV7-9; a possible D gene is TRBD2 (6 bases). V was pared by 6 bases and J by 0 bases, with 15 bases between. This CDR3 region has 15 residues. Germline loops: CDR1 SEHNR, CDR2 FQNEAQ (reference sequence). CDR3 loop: CASRPPGATSYEQYF. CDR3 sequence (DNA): TGTGCCAGCAGACCCCCGGGAGCTACCTCCTACGAGCAGTACTTC.

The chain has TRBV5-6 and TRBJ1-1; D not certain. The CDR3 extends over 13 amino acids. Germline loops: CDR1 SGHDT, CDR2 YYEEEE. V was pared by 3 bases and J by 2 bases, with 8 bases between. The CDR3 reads CASSSTPNTEAFF. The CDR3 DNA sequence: TGTGCCAGCAGCTCAACACCCAACACTGAAGCTTTCTTT. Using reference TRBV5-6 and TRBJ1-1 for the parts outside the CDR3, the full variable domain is DAGVTQSPTHLIKTRGQQVTLRCSPKSGHDTVSWYQQALGQGPQFIFQYYEEEERQRGNFPDRFSGHQFPNYSSELNVNALLLGDSALYLCASSSTPNTEAFFGQGTRLTVV.